This paragraph reports one TCR beta chain. Its target is not known. The data were taken from a study of T cell responses to AZD1222 COVID-19 vaccine. The CDR3 is made up of 13 amino acids. Germline V gene lookup returns CDR1 SGHAT and CDR2 FQNNGV. Trimming pared 5 bases from V and 7 bases from J, leaving 12 bases between. General study results and limits: Clonal diversity was possibly underestimated; the donors were predominantly white British and more often female. Mapped onto spike, vaccine-associated CD4 TCRs spanned it and were dominant at 160-218 and 743-854. Reports indicate that nearly half of spike-specific TCRs are directed at unmutated variant regions. Spike-specific TCR depth and breadth grew after two AZD1222 doses.

Profiling relied on immunoSEQ multiplex PCR, and the TCRdb table lists in-frame clones only, not all of them. The sample consists of about 210,000 clones, around 94% of them appearing once. The rearrangement links TRBV11-2 to TRBJ1-3, with D unclear. This TCR came from an adult who received the MenACWY meningococcal vaccine as a control. This specimen was peripheral blood, taken 28 days after the second dose of the MenACWY control vaccine. CDR3 protein: CASSPRRVNTIYF. CDR3 DNA: TGTGCCAGCAGCCCCCGGCGGGTGAACACCATATATTTT.